These 18 T cell receptor beta chains originate from one sample sequenced in a study of tumor-infiltrating lymphocytes in primary liver carcinoma. Co-extracting RNA and DNA was done with roughly 17-34 mg of unsorted bulk tissue as input. Starting from approximately 500 ng of total RNA, TCR beta cDNA was produced with a primer in the constant region. It was through three nested multiplex PCR rounds of slightly modified ARM-PCR that TCR beta libraries arose. Each of the first two PCR rounds ran approximately 9 cycles with TRBV1-TRBV30 forward and C-beta reverse primers. One entry per CDR3 protein, called by TCRdb with MiXCR from the multiplex PCR reads. The table records around 29,000 distinct CDR3 sequences, 76% of them present only once. Specimen: liver tumor tissue from sampling region 5. Subset given: tumor region T5, tumor centre. The receptors were gathered from a man aged 40-49 years with primary liver carcinoma and hepatitis B virus infection.

On this clonotype itself: At one of its ends the junction is not consistent with the germline gene, which may arise from a read error. The chain is built from TRBV4-1 and TRBJ1-1; tentatively, D is TRBD1 (6 bases). The germline V gene encodes CDR1 MGHRA and CDR2 YSYEKL. CDR3 size: 15 residues. The CDR3 region is CASSHTWTENTETFF. DNA for the CDR3: TGCGCCAGCAGCCATACATGGACAGAGAACACTGAAACTTTCTTT.

With regard to this clonotype: The CDR3 carries no conserved terminal phenylalanine or tryptophan, so it likely arises from a read error. The gene calls are TRBV5-1 and TRBJ1-2; D is perhaps TRBD1 (6 bases). Germline-derived CDR1 and CDR2 are SGHRS and YFSETQ. The CDR3 consists of 14 residues. The CDR3 spells CASCLDGGAPGYTS. In nucleotides, the CDR3 is TGCGCCAGCTGCTTGGACGGGGGCGCGCCGGGCTACACCTCC.

On this clonotype: This may stem from a read error, because a much larger clone lies one nucleotide away. CDR3 nucleotide sequence: TGTGCCAGCTCCAGGACGAACGATGAGCAGTTCTTC. This encodes CASSRTNDEQFF. The rearrangement links TRBV27 to TRBJ2-1; D gene ambiguous. V lost 8 bases, J lost 8 bases, and 13 bases lay in between. The CDR3 covers 12 residues. CDR1 and CDR2 from the germline V gene are MNHEY and SMNVEV (reference sequence).

The count of this clonotype is one. The V and J genes are TRBV6-6 and TRBJ2-1; D is perhaps TRBD1 or TRBD2 (5 bases each). The closer fit of TRBJ2-7 to the DNA end suggests the J call may be wrong. This CDR3 has 15 amino acids. In germline, CDR1 is MNHNY, CDR2 SVGAGI (reference sequence). The CDR3 is CASSSQPGTYNEQYF. CDR3 coding DNA: TGTGCCAGCAGCTCACAACCCGGGACCTACAATGAGCAGTACTTC.

Concerning this clonotype itself: The CDR3 ends on some other residue instead of the conserved phenylalanine or tryptophan, so this is likely a read error. The chain joins TRBV11-2 to TRBJ1-5, with D unclear. In germline, CDR1 is SGHAT, CDR2 FQNNGV. V was clipped by 1 base and J by 5 bases, with 6 bases between them. The CDR3 is 13 residues long. This CDR3 is CASSLATDQPQHV. CDR3 coding DNA: TGTGCCAGCAGCTTAGCGACGGATCAGCCCCAGCATGTT.

In this sample, this clonotype turned up a few times. The chain joins TRBV18 to TRBJ2-3; D not resolved. The CDR3 has 16 residues. V lost 0 bases, J lost 4 bases, and 14 bases lay in between. Germline V gene lookup returns CDR1 KGHSH and CDR2 LQKENI. The CDR3 reads CASSPPTVVMADTQYF. The CDR3 DNA reads as TGTGCCAGCTCACCACCGACTGTTGTTATGGCAGATACGCAGTATTTT.

This clonotype showed up many times. The chain uses TRBV14 and TRBJ2-2, with 9 positions matching TRBD1. Germline values: CDR1 SGHDN, CDR2 FVKESK. V dropped 6 bases and J dropped 4; count of bases not matched to a gene: 9. The CDR3 length is 16 residues. CDR3 DNA: TGTGCCAGCAGTCCTAACAGGGGGCTTAGCACCGGGGAGCTGTTTTTT. It is translated as CASSPNRGLSTGELFF.

Concerning this clonotype: One end of the junction varies from germline; a read error may be responsible. This chain uses TRBV6-1 with TRBJ2-1; D is unclear. The CDR3 has 15 amino acids. Germline CDR1 is MNHNS and CDR2 is SASEGT. CDR3 nucleotides: TGTGCCAGCAGTAAGGACCCAAACTCCTACGATGAGCAGTTCTTC. The encoded protein is CASSKDPNSYDEQFF.

For this clonotype: The junction shows a germline mismatch at one end, possibly a read error. The chain has TRBV4-2 and TRBJ2-3, with 7 bases aligning to TRBD2. The CDR3 is made up of 16 amino acids. Germline V lookup: CDR1 LGHNA, CDR2 YNFKEQ. The CDR3 loop reads CASSQELAPRADTQYF. CDR3 DNA: TGTGCCAGCAGCCAAGAACTAGCGCCACGCGCAGATACGCAGTATTTC.

CDR3 DNA: TGCGCCAGCAGCCAATACCTCGGGGGATTAGAAGCTTTCTTT. Amino acids: CASSQYLGGLEAFF. The chain employs TRBV4-1 and TRBJ1-1; possible D gene TRBD1, 5 bases. CDR3 length: 14 residues. Trimming pared 2 bases from V and 8 bases from J, leaving 15 bases between. Germline V lookup: CDR1 MGHRA, CDR2 YSYEKL.

This clonotype appeared many times. The chain links TRBV5-4 to TRBJ2-7, with 9 positions matching TRBD2. CDR3 length: 15 amino acids. With 5 bases clipped from V and 5 bases from J, the junction kept 11 bases outside the gene matches. Germline values: CDR1 SGHNT, CDR2 YYREEE (reference sequence). CDR3 bases: TGTGCCAGCAGTCTCTCCGGGACTAGCCTTGACGAGCAGTACTTC. It codes for CASSLSGTSLDEQYF.

As to this clonotype: In this CDR3 the conserved last residue, phenylalanine or tryptophan, is missing, so a read error is likely. The gene calls are TRBV14 and TRBJ2-2; 7 bases are shared with TRBD2. The CDR3 covers 17 residues. CDR1 and CDR2 from the germline V gene are SGHDN and FVKESK. For the CDR3, the DNA is TGTGCCAGCAGCCGATATGGGAGCGGGATTGACACCTGGGAGCTGTTTCTT. This translates into CASSRYGSGIDTWELFL.

With respect to this clonotype: The junction shows a germline mismatch at one end, possibly a read error. The chain has TRBV12-3 or TRBV12-4 and TRBJ1-1; the D is unclear. The CDR3 is made up of 14 amino acids. CDR3: CDSSLLPEGTEAFF. Here the CDR3 DNA reads TGTGACAGCAGTTTACTGCCAGAGGGTACTGAAGCTTTCTTT.

For this clonotype: At one of its ends the junction is not consistent with the germline gene, which may arise from a read error. V is TRBV7-8 and J is TRBJ1-2; 7 positions match TRBD1. Germline CDR1 is SGHVS and CDR2 is FQNEAQ. This CDR3 is 15 amino acids long. The CDR3 DNA follows: TGTGCCAGCAGCGGATTTCAGGGGGACTTCTATGGCTGCACTTTC. This codes for CASSGFQGDFYGCTF.

The chain carries TRBV11-2 and TRBJ1-4; no definite D call. CDR1 and CDR2 (germline): SGHAT, FQNNGV. The V end lost 5 bases, the J end lost 5 bases, and 9 bases lay between the germline ends. CDR3 length: 13 amino acids. The CDR3 nucleotides read TGTGCCAGCAGCCTGGGTCGCAATGAAAAACTGTTTTTT. Residues: CASSLGRNEKLFF.

This clonotype was recorded once. The germline gene is not matched at one end of the junction; a read error may be the cause. J is TRBJ2-7 and V is TRBV4-3; D not certain. CDR3 length: 14 residues. Germline V gives CDR1 LGHNA, CDR2 YSLEER. In DNA, the CDR3 is TGCGCCAGCAGCCAAGAAGGCTCCACCTACGAGCAGTGCTTC. It translates to CASSQEGSTYEQCF.

Note on this clonotype: The junction differs from germline at one of its ends, possibly a read error. V gene TRBV12-3 or TRBV12-4 combines with J gene TRBJ2-7, with D possibly matching TRBD2 (6 bases). The CDR3 extends over 15 amino acids. In DNA, the CDR3 is TGTGCCTGCAGTTTTGGGACGGGACTTTTCTACGAGCAATACTTC. It codes for CACSFGTGLFYEQYF.

A note on this clonotype: The conserved final phenylalanine or tryptophan is absent from the CDR3, which likely points to a read error. The J gene is TRBJ2-1, the V gene TRBV12-3 or TRBV12-4, with TRBD1 identical over 11 bases. The ends lost 5 bases at V and 8 bases at J; junction bases unmatched: 8. The CDR3 has 15 residues. The CDR3 here is CASSMGTGGSYEQFL. The CDR3 DNA follows: TGTGCCAGCAGTATGGGGACAGGGGGGTCCTATGAGCAGTTCCTC.